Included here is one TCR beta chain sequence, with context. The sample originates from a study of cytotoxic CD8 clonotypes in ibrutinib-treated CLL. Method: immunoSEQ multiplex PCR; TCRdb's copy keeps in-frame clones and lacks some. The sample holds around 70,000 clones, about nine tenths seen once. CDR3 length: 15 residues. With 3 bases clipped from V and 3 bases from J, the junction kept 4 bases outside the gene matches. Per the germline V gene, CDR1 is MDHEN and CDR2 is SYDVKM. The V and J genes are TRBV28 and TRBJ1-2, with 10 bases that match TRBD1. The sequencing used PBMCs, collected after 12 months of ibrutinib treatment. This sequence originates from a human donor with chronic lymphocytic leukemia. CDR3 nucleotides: TGTGCCAGCAGTTTGCTCGGGACAGGGGACTATGGCTACACCTTC. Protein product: CASSLLGTGDYGYTF.